Presented here are 5 T cell receptor beta chains from one specimen sequenced in a study of coeliac disease. The method was immunoSEQ multiplex PCR; TCRdb's version includes in-frame clones alone and lacks a portion of them. The data contain some 4,500 clones, around 57% of them singletons. What was sequenced was lamina propria lymphocytes from the gut. The receptors stem from a woman in her 70s with celiac disease.

CDR3 DNA: TGTGCCAGCAGCTTCGGGTACGGCAATCAGCCCCAGCATTTT. Its translation: CASSFGYGNQPQHF. The chain uses TRBV7-6 and TRBJ1-5; D is unclear. Trimming cost V 3 bases and J 2 bases, with 8 bases left between them. This CDR3 is 14 amino acids long. Germline V gene data show CDR1 as SGHVS and CDR2 as FNYEAQ.

The table lists this clone with a few counts. The V gene is TRBV10-3, the J gene TRBJ1-4; 9 bases align to TRBD1. This CDR3 has 13 amino acids. Germline loops: CDR1 ENHRY, CDR2 SYGVKD. The ends lost 11 bases at V and 7 bases at J; junction bases unmatched: 8. CDR3 sequence reads: CAVQGADGEKLFF. The CDR3 DNA reads as TGTGCCGTACAGGGGGCTGATGGTGAAAAACTGTTTTTT.

This chain connects TRBV11-1 to TRBJ2-7; 14 nucleotides line up with TRBD2. J gave up 2 bases and V 5 bases, and 8 bases lay outside the gene matches. This CDR3 region has 17 residues. Germline-derived CDR1 and CDR2 are SGHAT and FQDESV (reference sequence). CDR3 in amino acids: CASSTGLAGGPPYEQYF. CDR3 sequence (DNA): TGTGCCAGCAGCACCGGACTAGCGGGGGGCCCTCCCTACGAGCAGTACTTC.

The chain joins TRBV27 to TRBJ2-1; 7 bases fit TRBD2. Trimming removed 6 bases from V and 8 bases from J; junction bases left unmatched: 16. Germline CDR1 and CDR2: MNHEY and SMNVEV (reference sequence). This CDR3 is built from 16 residues. The CDR3 coding sequence is TGTGCCAGCAGCGAAGAGTCCGGGACTAATATAGATGAGCAGTTCTTC. This translates into CASSEESGTNIDEQFF.

The chain carries TRBV5-4 and TRBJ2-3; perhaps TRBD2 as D (7 bases). The germline V gene encodes CDR1 SGHNT and CDR2 YYREEE (reference sequence). The CDR3 consists of 15 residues. V was shortened by 3 bases and J by 8 bases, with 19 bases between the two germline ends. The CDR3 sequence: CASSSLGGGSSTQYF. The DNA for the CDR3 is TGTGCCAGCAGCTCCTTGGGGGGGGGCAGTAGTACGCAGTATTTT.